This T cell receptor beta chain was found in a study of tumor-infiltrating lymphocytes in primary liver carcinoma. As regards this clonotype: Its antigen is currently unknown. This CDR3 is missing its conserved last phenylalanine or tryptophan, likely due to a read error. It is unclear where the CDR3 begins or ends on the DNA, so no DNA is shown, and the CDR3 is as TCRdb lists it.

Germline CDR1 reads SQVTM; CDR2 reads ANQGSEA. The CDR3 adds up to 14 amino acids, both ends counted. Joint extraction of RNA and DNA used 20-30 mg of bulk tissue that was unsorted. Study-wide findings and caveats: Only about 8-24% of top clones were detected in each of the five tumor regions.

Reverse transcription of roughly 0.45 ug total RNA with a constant-region primer produced TCR beta cDNA. Three nested multiplex PCR rounds of slightly modified ARM-PCR generated TCR beta libraries. Researchers ran the first two PCR rounds for roughly 10 cycles each with TRBV1-TRBV30 forward primers and a C-beta reverse primer. MiXCR was run by TCRdb on the multiplex PCR reads, yielding one entry per CDR3 protein. Of some 180,000 distinct CDR3 sequences in the sample, approximately 80% were seen once. This clonotype originated in a middle-aged man with primary liver carcinoma and hepatitis B virus infection. Material for sequencing was tumor tissue from primary liver carcinoma. The V call is TRBV29-1, the J call TRBJ2-1; TRBD2, the D gene given by the table, was not confirmed from the DNA. The CDR3: CSHRTSGDYNEQFL.